This T cell receptor beta chain was recorded in a study of blood T cell repertoires in COVID-19. About the research overall: Collection of acute and convalescent COVID-19 samples took place in the United States, Italy and Spain. T cells, B-cell-depleted T cells, or PBMCs supplied cDNA or gDNA.

V was pared by 0 bases and J by 1 base, with 9 bases between. Germline CDR1 SGHRS, CDR2 YFSETQ. This CDR3 contains 15 residues. As processed by the authors: From reference gene primer amplification, estimates of nucleated cell counts were derived. Sequenced by immunoSEQ multiplex PCR; TCRdb stores in-frame clones only, minus some. The D gene and trimming were derived from the DNA, and the V and J assignments and clone size from that table. This table holds 150,000 to 200,000 clones, about nine tenths found once. The source of this sequence is a woman in her 70s with acute or convalescent COVID-19. The sequenced material came from peripheral blood. This chain uses TRBV5-1 with TRBJ2-3; no clear D gene. The DNA for the CDR3 is TGCGCCAGCAGCTTGGAAGCACCCGGCACAGATACGCAGTATTTT. As protein: CASSLEAPGTDTQYF.